What follows are 12 T cell receptor beta chains derived from one specimen sequenced in a study of T cells in Graves' hyperthyroidism and ophthalmopathy. The CDR3 regions of TCR beta were amplified from RNA transcripts. First-round RT-PCR with HTBI primers amplified the TCR CDR3 region. MiXCR, run by TCRdb on the multiplex PCR reads, gives a single entry per CDR3 protein. The sample lists approximately 260,000 distinct CDR3 sequences, approximately 16% occurring once. Sequencing was done on a sample of blood. The receptors were sampled from a woman in her fifties or sixties with Graves' hyperthyroidism that later progressed to Graves' ophthalmopathy.

The chain is built from TRBV6-2 or TRBV6-3 and TRBJ1-1, with TRBD1 identical over 12 bases. V lost 9 bases to trimming and J lost 0 bases; unmatched junction nucleotides: 11. Germline V gene sequence: CDR1 MNHEY, CDR2 SVGEGT. The CDR3 loop spans 17 amino acids. CDR3 bases: TGTGCCAGTAATTCCCGGGACAGGGGGCCCCTGAACACTGAAGCTTTCTTT. Translating gives CASNSRDRGPLNTEAFF.

V and J are TRBV6-2 or TRBV6-3 and TRBJ2-7, with 8 bases identical to TRBD1. J was trimmed by 3 bases and V by 8 bases; bases with no gene match: 12. The V gene's germline CDR1 is MNHEY and CDR2 SVGEGT. This CDR3 is 15 amino acids long. The CDR3 loop reads CASGTETGVVYEQYF. CDR3 coding DNA: TGTGCCAGCGGAACCGAGACAGGGGTGGTCTACGAGCAGTACTTC.

Many counts were recorded for this clonotype. The chain couples TRBV2 to TRBJ2-7; D remains ambiguous. Trimming shortened V by 4 bases and J by 3 bases, and 13 bases separated the two germline ends. The CDR3 contains 14 residues. Germline loops: CDR1 SNHLY, CDR2 FYNNEI. CDR3 residues: CASSGQGLSYEQYF. CDR3 bases: TGTGCCAGCAGTGGGCAAGGGCTGAGCTACGAGCAGTACTTC.

In its sample, this clonotype was seen many times. The chain joins TRBV9 to TRBJ2-3, with a weak D call TRBD1 (5 bases). This CDR3 spans 13 amino acids. Germline CDR1 SGDLS, CDR2 YYNGEE. V gave up 4 bases and J gave up 5 bases, with 11 bases separating them. CDR3 nucleotides: TGTGCCAGCAGCATCGTTGGACAAGATACGCAGTATTTT. Translated, it gives CASSIVGQDTQYF.

This chain uses TRBV20-1 with TRBJ2-1, with D perhaps matching TRBD2 (6 bases). This CDR3 has 14 amino acids. Trimming pared 2 bases from V and 6 bases from J, leaving 14 bases between. Germline-derived CDR1 and CDR2 are DFQATT and SNEGSKA (reference sequence). The CDR3 sequence is CSARSRTTLNEQFF. The CDR3 region has the DNA TGCAGTGCTAGATCTAGGACTACCCTCAATGAGCAGTTCTTC.

This clonotype was observed a handful of times. The chain carries TRBV19 and TRBJ2-3; 7 bases align to TRBD1. Unmatched junction bases numbered 7, after V lost 6 bases and J lost 1 base. Germline loops: CDR1 LNHDA, CDR2 SQIVND (reference sequence). This CDR3 is 15 amino acids long. The CDR3 DNA sequence: TGTGCCAGTAGGGGGTTCGGACAGGGCACAGATACGCAGTATTTT. Translated, it gives CASRGFGQGTDTQYF.

This clonotype was seen many times. This sequence joins TRBV5-1 and TRBJ2-3, with a tentative D call TRBD2 (5 bases). The length of the CDR3 is 15 residues. Germline CDR1 and CDR2: SGHRS and YFSETQ. Between the trimmed V and J ends, which lost 4 bases and 2 bases, there was a span of 14 bases. Here the CDR3 reads CASSPEVAFTDTQYF. The CDR3 nucleotides read TGCGCCAGCAGCCCGGAGGTAGCCTTCACAGATACGCAGTATTTT.

This clonotype was observed many times. The chain combines TRBV27 with TRBJ2-3; TRBD1 agrees at 7 bases. The germline gives CDR1 MNHEY, CDR2 SMNVEV (reference sequence). V lost 3 bases, J lost 8 bases, and 8 bases stayed unmatched. This CDR3 has 14 amino acids. This chain's CDR3 is CASSFTGPGGTQYF. Written as DNA, the CDR3 is TGTGCCAGCAGTTTCACAGGGCCAGGGGGTACGCAGTATTTT.

The table lists this clonotype with many counts. The chain carries TRBV13 and TRBJ1-2, with a weak D call TRBD1 (5 bases). From germline, CDR1 is PRHDT and CDR2 FYEKMQ (reference sequence). The CDR3 contains 14 residues. The V and J ends lost 4 bases and 3 bases respectively, with 12 bases between them. This CDR3 is CASSSRGTDYGYTF. The CDR3 region has the DNA TGTGCCAGCAGCTCCCGCGGGACGGACTATGGCTACACCTTC.

This clonotype was detected ten times or more. This rearrangement joins TRBV30 to TRBJ2-7, with 8 bases aligning to TRBD2. Germline trimming cut 0 bases from V and 4 bases from J; bases unmatched to any gene: 5. CDR1 GTSNPN and CDR2 SVGIG come from the germline V gene (reference sequence). The CDR3 sequence is 14 residues long. This CDR3 is CAWSVAGAAYEQYF. DNA for the CDR3: TGTGCCTGGAGTGTAGCGGGGGCGGCTTACGAGCAGTACTTC.

The chain has TRBV9 and TRBJ2-1; no clear D gene. The germline CDR1 and CDR2 sequences are SGDLS and YYNGEE. The ends were cut back, 0 bases at V and 2 bases at J, with 6 bases in the middle. This CDR3 is 14 amino acids long. For the CDR3, the DNA is TGTGCCAGCAGCGTAGGGGTCCCCTACAATGAGCAGTTCTTC. This encodes CASSVGVPYNEQFF.

This clonotype came up many times. The chain carries TRBV7-8 and TRBJ2-7, with a weak D call TRBD2 (6 bases). From germline, CDR1 is SGHVS and CDR2 FQNEAQ. The CDR3 runs to 14 residues. Trimming stripped 5 bases from V and 6 bases from J, with 17 bases between. CDR3 region: CASSIQPTSSEQYF. In DNA, the CDR3 is TGTGCCAGCAGCATACAGCCGACTAGTTCCGAGCAGTACTTC. Drawing the rest from reference TRBV7-8 and TRBJ2-7, the complete variable domain is GAGVSQSPRYKVAKRGQDVALRCDPISGHVSLFWYQQALGQGPEFLTYFQNEAQLDKSGLPSDRFFAERPEGSVSTLKIQRTQQEDSAVYLCASSIQPTSSEQYFGPGTRLTVT.